The next 30 T cell receptor beta chains were all read from a single sample in a study of cytomegalovirus exposure and HLA in healthy donors. The primer mix had 60 Vbeta and 13 Jbeta primers. Sequenced by immunoSEQ multiplex PCR; TCRdb stores in-frame clones only, minus some. The sample shows 100,000 to 150,000 clones, approximately 80% of them seen only once. Sequenced material: PBMCs. These receptor sequences come from a woman aged 60 to 75 in good health and CMV-seronegative.

V and J are TRBV5-4 and TRBJ1-2, with 9 bases aligning to TRBD1. The CDR3 is made up of 17 amino acids. CDR1 and CDR2 (germline): SGHNT, YYREEE (reference sequence). V lost 4 bases and J lost 4; bases outside the gene matches: 14. The CDR3 loop reads CASSAIGTGSYSYGYTF. The CDR3 coding sequence is TGTGCCAGCAGCGCTATCGGGACAGGGAGTTATTCCTATGGCTACACCTTC.

The chain's CDR3 is CASSRTREETQYF. For the CDR3, the DNA is TGTGCCAGCAGCCGCACGAGGGAAGAGACCCAGTACTTC. V usage is TRBV7-3 and J usage is TRBJ2-5; possibly TRBD2 for D (5 bases). Germline CDR1 SGHTA, CDR2 FQGTGA. V lost 5 bases and J lost 3, with 10 bases in between. The CDR3 runs to 13 residues.

In the case of this clone: One junction end does not reproduce the germline sequence, and a read error may be involved. This chain connects TRBV14 to TRBJ2-7; 10 bases fit TRBD2. Germline CDR1 is SGHDN and CDR2 is FVKESK. This CDR3 is built from 16 residues. The CDR3 reads CASSQALAGRSHEQYF. The CDR3, as DNA: TGTGCCAGCAGCCAAGCACTAGCGGGACGCTCCCACGAGCAGTACTTC. The variable domain in full, completed from reference TRBV14 and TRBJ2-7, reads EAGVTQFPSHSVIEKGQTVTLRCDPISGHDNLYWYRRVMGKEIKFLLHFVKESKQDESGMPNNRFLAERTGGTYSTLKVQPAELEDSGVYFCASSQALAGRSHEQYFGPGTRLTVT.

The chain is built from TRBV10-1 and TRBJ2-4; 7 bases match TRBD2. The trim removed 0 bases at V and 6 bases at J, leaving 8 bases unmatched. CDR1 and CDR2 from the germline V gene are WNHNN and SYGVQD (reference sequence). The CDR3 extends over 16 amino acids. The CDR3 DNA follows: TGCGCCAGCAGTGAGTCTGGCGGGGGTGTCGGAAACATTCAGTACTTC. It translates to CASSESGGGVGNIQYF.

This clone appeared a few times. This chain connects TRBV15 to TRBJ2-4; D gene ambiguous. V shed 8 bases and J shed 6 bases, with 8 bases lying between them. CDR1 LNHNV and CDR2 YYDKDF come from the germline V gene (reference sequence). The CDR3 loop spans 11 amino acids. CDR3 sequence: CATGGRNIQYF. DNA for the CDR3: TGTGCCACCGGCGGAAGAAACATTCAGTACTTC.

The gene calls are TRBV15 and TRBJ2-7; 11 nucleotides agree with TRBD2. V lost 5 bases, J lost 3 bases, and 6 bases stayed unmatched. Germline V gene data show CDR1 as LNHNV and CDR2 as YYDKDF (reference sequence). The CDR3 covers 15 residues. The CDR3 DNA follows: TGTGCCACCAGCTATACTAGCGGGGGTCTCTACGAGCAGTACTTC. Protein: CATSYTSGGLYEQYF.

The V gene is TRBV6-1, the J gene TRBJ1-6; D gene unclear. The CDR3 sequence is 13 residues long. Germline V gene lookup returns CDR1 MNHNS and CDR2 SASEGT. V shed 5 bases and J shed 5 bases, with 7 bases lying between them. CDR3 in amino acids: CASSPRDNSPLHF. CDR3 nucleotides: TGTGCCAGCAGTCCCCGGGATAATTCACCCCTCCACTTT.

The V call is TRBV6-5, the J call TRBJ2-7, with TRBD2 matching 7 bases. J lost 2 bases, V lost 6 bases, and 10 bases had no gene match. CDR1 is MNHEY, CDR2 SVGAGI, per germline. This CDR3 has 15 residues. The CDR3 here is CASRWGGVDAYEQYF. The CDR3 DNA sequence: TGTGCCAGCAGATGGGGGGGAGTGGACGCCTACGAGCAGTACTTC.

This clone showed up just once. This chain uses TRBV19 with TRBJ1-1, with D unclear. This CDR3 is 15 amino acids long. CDR1 and CDR2 (germline): LNHDA, SQIVND (reference sequence). The V and J ends lost 5 bases and 6 bases respectively, with 19 bases between them. DNA of the CDR3: TGTGCCAGTAGTGGGATGCGGGCCCCCACACCTGAAGCTTTCTTT. Translating it yields CASSGMRAPTPEAFF.

The CDR3 sequence is CASSADSQLNTGELFF. Written as DNA, the CDR3 is TGTGCCAGCAGCGCCGACTCGCAACTGAACACCGGGGAGCTGTTTTTT. The gene calls are TRBV9 and TRBJ2-2; the D is unclear. The CDR3 runs to 16 residues. V was clipped by 3 bases and J by 1 base, with 13 bases between them. CDR1 SGDLS and CDR2 YYNGEE come from the germline V gene.

The genes are TRBV5-5 and TRBJ1-1; 10 nucleotides match TRBD1. This CDR3 has 15 amino acids. Trimming cost V 4 bases and J 3 bases; bases outside gene matches: 6. The germline CDR1 and CDR2 sequences are SGHKS and YYEKEE (reference sequence). The CDR3 DNA is TGTGCCAGCAGCGCTCAGGGACAGGGGTACACTGAAGCTTTCTTT. This sequence encodes CASSAQGQGYTEAFF.

V gene TRBV27 combines with J gene TRBJ1-1; D gene uncertain. The CDR3 contains 13 residues. CDR1 MNHEY and CDR2 SMNVEV come from the germline V gene (reference sequence). V lost 6 bases, J lost 0 bases, and 8 bases lay in between. CDR3 amino acids: CASRRLMNTEAFF. In nucleotides, the CDR3 is TGTGCCAGCAGACGGTTAATGAACACTGAAGCTTTCTTT.

DNA of the CDR3: TGTGCCAGCAGCCAAGGCCCAGGGGGCTTGGAAGCTTTCTTT. This encodes CASSQGPGGLEAFF. This chain connects TRBV4-2 to TRBJ1-1, with 8 bases matching TRBD1. This CDR3 has 14 amino acids. V trimming: 1 base; J trimming: 8 bases; junction bases outside the gene matches: 6. Per germline, CDR1 LGHNA and CDR2 YNFKEQ.

J is TRBJ2-7 and V is TRBV1; no check of the table's D call, TRBD2, against the DNA was made. TRBV1 is listed as a pseudogene. The CDR3 has 14 residues. The CDR3 loop reads CTSSQSSGIYEQYF. DNA for the CDR3: TGCACCAGCAGCCAGAGTAGCGGGATCTACGAGCAGTACTTC.

The chain employs TRBV19 and TRBJ1-5, with D uncertain. Germline loops: CDR1 LNHDA, CDR2 SQIVND (reference sequence). This CDR3 contains 17 residues. V lost 5 bases to trimming and J lost 0 bases, with 17 bases between them. In DNA form, the CDR3 reads TGTGCCAGTAGTTCTCGTCCCGGTCTAAATAGCAATCAGCCCCAGCATTTT. Amino acids: CASSSRPGLNSNQPQHF.

This chain connects TRBV4-1 to TRBJ2-1, with TRBD1 identical over 7 bases. The CDR3 is 17 residues long. V was pared by 2 bases and J by 3 bases, with 10 bases of the junction left unmatched. Germline V gene lookup returns CDR1 MGHRA and CDR2 YSYEKL. The CDR3 DNA reads TGCGCCAGCAGCCAAAACGAGGGGGCCGAGATCTACAATGAGCAGTTCTTC. Amino acids: CASSQNEGAEIYNEQFF.

The rearrangement links TRBV6-6 to TRBJ1-6; D not resolved. The germline V gene encodes CDR1 MNHNY and CDR2 SVGAGI (reference sequence). This CDR3 spans 12 amino acids. Trimming took off 6 bases at V and 10 bases at J, with 10 bases between the two ends. CDR3 loop: CASSHRGSPLHF. Here the CDR3 DNA reads TGTGCCAGCAGCCACCGGGGATCACCCCTCCACTTT.

This clone was counted once. The chain couples TRBV7-2 to TRBJ1-5, with TRBD1 matching 8 bases. Germline V gene sequence: CDR1 SGHTA, CDR2 FQGNSA. The CDR3 has 14 amino acids. Trimming at V came to 4 bases and at J to 8 bases, leaving 7 bases not matched to a gene. CDR3 loop: CASSSRTGREPQHF. The CDR3 bases are TGTGCCAGCAGCTCCCGGACAGGGAGGGAGCCCCAGCATTTT.

This rearrangement joins TRBV28 to TRBJ1-1, with 7 bases identical to TRBD1. CDR3 size: 15 residues. V dropped 2 bases and J dropped 0; count of bases not matched to a gene: 3. CDR1 and CDR2 (germline): MDHEN, SYDVKM. The CDR3 reads CASSLRGPVNTEAFF. DNA for the CDR3: TGTGCCAGCAGTTTAAGGGGGCCAGTGAACACTGAAGCTTTCTTT.

The rearrangement uses TRBV7-3 and TRBJ2-3; 9 bases map to TRBD2. Germline V gives CDR1 SGHTA, CDR2 FQGTGA. V was pared by 5 bases and J by 6 bases, with 9 bases of the junction left unmatched. This CDR3 region has 15 residues. The CDR3 DNA follows: TGTGCCAGCAGCCAAGGGGCGCTAGCGGGGGATACGCAGTATTTT. Protein sequence: CASSQGALAGDTQYF.

This clone has just a few counts. The chain recombines TRBV6-5 with TRBJ1-1; D remains unclear. The CDR3 spans 14 residues. V lost 8 bases and J lost 6, with 19 bases in between. Germline lookup yields CDR1 MNHEY and CDR2 SVGAGI. As DNA, the CDR3 is TGTGCCAGCGGTCCACAGTTATCAGGCGCTGAAGCTTTCTTT. This translates into CASGPQLSGAEAFF.

The chain employs TRBV27 and TRBJ2-3; 9 bases are shared with TRBD1. Germline CDR1 is MNHEY and CDR2 is SMNVEV (reference sequence). This CDR3 has 15 residues. J lost 3 bases, V lost 6 bases, and 7 bases had no gene match. The CDR3 region has the DNA TGTGCCAGCAGAGACCGACAGGGGGGGACAGATACGCAGTATTTT. Translated, it gives CASRDRQGGTDTQYF.

The chain has TRBV14 and TRBJ1-1, with D perhaps matching TRBD1 (5 bases). V shed 3 bases and J shed 11 bases, with 13 bases lying between them. Germline V lookup: CDR1 SGHDN, CDR2 FVKESK. The CDR3 is 12 amino acids. The CDR3 nucleotides are TGTGCCAGCAGCCAGTCGGGACGGGGGGCTTTCTTT. This codes for CASSQSGRGAFF.

This clone was seen a few times. This sequence joins TRBV7-2 and TRBJ2-3, with 7 bases lining up with TRBD2. Losses at the gene ends were 5 bases for V and 11 bases for J; bases not matched to a gene: 10. The CDR3 consists of 13 residues. Per the germline V gene, CDR1 is SGHTA and CDR2 is FQGNSA. The CDR3 nucleotides read TGTGCCAGCAGCCCGGGGGACTACTTTTGGCAGTATTTT. Translating it yields CASSPGDYFWQYF.

The genes are TRBV28 and TRBJ2-7; 10 bases line up with TRBD2. In germline, CDR1 is MDHEN, CDR2 SYDVKM. After removal of 4 bases from V and 6 bases from J, the junction contained 9 bases not matched to a gene. The CDR3 is made up of 15 amino acids. DNA for the CDR3: TGTGCCAGCAGTTCAAGCGGGAGGGTCCCCTTCGAGCAGTACTTC. Amino acid sequence: CASSSSGRVPFEQYF.

The gene calls are TRBV5-4 and TRBJ1-1, with D uncertain. Germline CDR1 reads SGHNT; CDR2 reads YYREEE (reference sequence). The CDR3 is 14 residues long. Trimming took 2 bases from V and 1 from J, leaving 9 bases between them. In DNA, the CDR3 is TGTGCCAGCAGCTTTGGGCAGAGGAACACTGAAGCTTTCTTT. Its translation is CASSFGQRNTEAFF.

The sample holds a few counts of this clone. The V gene is TRBV28, the J gene TRBJ1-1, with D perhaps TRBD1 (5 bases). This CDR3 region has 17 residues. Germline V CDR1 and CDR2: MDHEN, SYDVKM. The V end was cut by 5 bases, the J end by 6 bases, with 25 bases between. For the CDR3, the DNA is TGTGCCAGCAGTGATACCTTCCCTGCGGGGGGAACGGCTGAAGCTTTCTTT. Its protein is CASSDTFPAGGTAEAFF.

This clone was counted only a few times. The chain is built from TRBV30 and TRBJ1-2; D ambiguous. Trimming shortened V by 4 bases and J by 2 bases, and 17 bases separated the two germline ends. The CDR3 loop spans 15 amino acids. Germline V gene lookup returns CDR1 GTSNPN and CDR2 SVGIG (reference sequence). CDR3 sequence reads: CAWTPGRAPNYGYTF. In DNA form, the CDR3 reads TGTGCCTGGACCCCTGGGCGGGCACCCAACTATGGCTACACCTTC.

The CDR3 here is CASRLGGVSNEKLFF. The CDR3 DNA is TGTGCCAGCAGATTGGGAGGAGTGTCTAATGAAAAACTGTTTTTT. V and J are TRBV4-2 and TRBJ1-4; no clear D gene. The CDR3 covers 15 residues. Between the trimmed V and J ends, which lost 6 bases and 3 bases, there was a span of 14 bases. The germline CDR1 and CDR2 sequences are LGHNA and YNFKEQ.

The gene calls are TRBV21-1 and TRBJ1-1; TRBD1, the table's D call, was not compared with the DNA. TRBV21-1 counts as a pseudogene. This CDR3 is built from 21 residues. Here the CDR3 reads CASSKEGLYIGREHSGTEAFF. CDR3 nucleotide sequence: TGTGCCAGCAGCAAAGAGGGTCTGTATATCGGCAGGGAACACTCGGGCACTGAAGCTTTCTTT.